The clone carrying this T cell receptor beta chain appeared a few times. What it binds is not known. In germline, CDR1 is MGHDK, CDR2 SYGVNS. After removal of 4 bases from V and 6 bases from J, the junction contained 11 bases not matched to a gene. CDR3 size: 15 residues. MiXCR was run by TCRdb on the reads, yielding one entry per CDR3 protein. The sample consists of more than 110,000 distinct CDR3 sequences, over 25% of them appearing once. The data were obtained in a study of T cell repertoires in cytomegalovirus infection. In the study overall: CMV epitopes that were recently identified and HLA-C-restricted were used alongside well-studied HLA-B-restricted ones. Study results and limitations: HLA-C-restricted CMV-specific TCR beta clonotypes were dominant in the ex vivo response.

The sequence came from a human donor in good health (CMV status not recorded). Some clones in this sample may be carry-over from other donors' samples. The sample in question was CD8+ T cells from cultured PBMCs, obtained from culture after CMV antigen stimulation. The chain carries TRBV25-1 and TRBJ1-1; 7 nucleotides match TRBD1. This chain's CDR3 is CASSGGDRLFAEAFF. The CDR3 region has the DNA TGTGCCAGCAGTGGAGGGGACAGACTTTTTGCTGAAGCTTTCTTT.